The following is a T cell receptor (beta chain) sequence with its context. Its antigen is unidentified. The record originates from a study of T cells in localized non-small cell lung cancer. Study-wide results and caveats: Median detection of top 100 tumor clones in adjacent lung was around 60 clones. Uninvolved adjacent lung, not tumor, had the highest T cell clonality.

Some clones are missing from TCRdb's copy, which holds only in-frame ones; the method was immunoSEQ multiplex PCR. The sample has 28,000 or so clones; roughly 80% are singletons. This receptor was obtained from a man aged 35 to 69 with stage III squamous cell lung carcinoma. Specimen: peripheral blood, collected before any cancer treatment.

The CDR3 region is CASTLGSRQSSGELFF. Written as DNA, the CDR3 is TGCGCCAGCACCCTTGGATCTCGGCAGAGCTCCGGGGAGCTGTTTTTT. This chain links TRBV5-1 with TRBJ2-2; D is uncertain. The CDR3 loop spans 16 amino acids. Germline CDR1 reads SGHRS; CDR2 reads YFSETQ. V dropped 6 bases and J dropped 6 bases, with 21 bases sitting between them.